What follows are 14 T cell receptor beta chains derived from one specimen sequenced in a study of shared clonotypes between healthy human individuals. TCRdb's copy holds only in-frame clones and misses some; the assay was immunoSEQ multiplex PCR. Of approximately 350,000 clones listed, roughly 96% are singletons. The sequenced material came from memory CD8+ T cells sorted from blood. Noted subset: CD45RO+ cells pooled with CCR7-negative TemRA cells. All receptors derive from a man under 40 in good health.

CDR3 amino acids: CASSPGGRGSYEQYF. CDR3 nucleotides: TGCGCCAGCAGCCCTGGTGGGCGCGGCTCCTACGAGCAGTACTTC. This sequence joins TRBV10-1 and TRBJ2-7; D call uncertain. The CDR3 is made up of 15 amino acids. The germline V and J ends were trimmed by 6 bases and 0 bases, with 15 bases remaining between them. Germline loops: CDR1 WNHNN, CDR2 SYGVQD (reference sequence).

The chain has TRBV5-6 and TRBJ2-3, with D unclear. Per germline, CDR1 SGHDT and CDR2 YYEEEE. This CDR3 is 13 amino acids long. V was pared by 2 bases and J by 4 bases, with 8 bases between. The CDR3 DNA sequence: TGTGCCAGCAGCTTCGCCGCGCCAGATACGCAGTATTTT. Amino acids: CASSFAAPDTQYF.

This clone was detected a few times. The chain carries TRBV5-1 and TRBJ2-7, with 10 bases identical to TRBD2. The junction had 0 bases not matched to a gene; V was cut back by 3 bases and J by 3 bases. The germline V gene has CDR1 SGHRS and CDR2 YFSETQ. The CDR3 covers 13 residues. CDR3 in DNA: TGCGCCAGCAGCTGGACTAGCGGCTACGAGCAGTACTTC. Translation gives CASSWTSGYEQYF.

This chain uses TRBV6-1 with TRBJ1-2, with a possible D match to TRBD1 (5 bases). Trimming pared 4 bases from V and 1 base from J, leaving 22 bases between. The CDR3 is made up of 18 amino acids. CDR1 is MNHNS and CDR2 is SASEGT in the germline V gene. The CDR3 here is CASSARADDRRFNYGYTF. CDR3 DNA sequence: TGTGCCAGCAGTGCCCGGGCGGATGACAGACGATTTAACTATGGCTACACCTTC.

This chain uses TRBV15 with TRBJ1-1; maybe TRBD1 (5 bases). The CDR3 totals 15 residues. The V end lost 1 base, the J end lost 5 bases, and 14 bases lay between the germline ends. CDR1 is LNHNV and CDR2 is YYDKDF in the germline V gene (reference sequence). CDR3: CATSRGGARGTEAFF. For the CDR3, the DNA is TGTGCCACCAGCAGAGGAGGGGCTCGGGGTACTGAAGCTTTCTTT. Using reference TRBV15 and TRBJ1-1 for the parts outside the CDR3, the full variable domain is DAMVIQNPRYQVTQFGKPVTLSCSQTLNHNVMYWYQQKSSQAPKLLFHYYDKDFNNEADTPDNFQSRRPNTSFCFLDIRSPGLGDTAMYLCATSRGGARGTEAFFGQGTRLTVV.

This sequence joins TRBV7-3 and TRBJ1-1; 7 nucleotides match TRBD1. The germline CDR1 and CDR2 sequences are SGHTA and FQGTGA. The CDR3 has 16 amino acids. V was clipped by 5 bases and J by 0 bases; unmatched bases: 9. The CDR3 nucleotides read TGTGCCAGCAGCCCGTCCCGGGACAGCGTGAACACTGAAGCTTTCTTT. Protein: CASSPSRDSVNTEAFF.

This chain connects TRBV19 to TRBJ2-4; 8 nucleotides agree with TRBD2. The CDR3 consists of 16 residues. The J segment lost 6 bases and the V segment lost 3 bases, leaving 10 bases of the junction unmatched. From germline, CDR1 is LNHDA and CDR2 SQIVND (reference sequence). The CDR3 DNA is TGTGCCAGTAGTATCAACGGGAGGGCCCCGGGAAACATTCAGTACTTC. This translates into CASSINGRAPGNIQYF.

The chain uses TRBV6-1 and TRBJ2-7, with D uncertain. Trimming cost V 0 bases and J 0 bases, with 0 bases left between them. The CDR3 totals 12 residues. Germline V gene lookup returns CDR1 MNHNS and CDR2 SASEGT. In DNA form, the CDR3 reads TGTGCCAGCAGTGAAGCCTCCTACGAGCAGTACTTC. Translating gives CASSEASYEQYF.

The genes are TRBV9 and TRBJ2-1, with D possibly TRBD2 on 5 matching bases. The V gene's germline CDR1 is SGDLS and CDR2 YYNGEE. Between the trimmed V and J ends, which lost 4 bases and 5 bases, there was a span of 19 bases. The CDR3 has 16 residues. CDR3 residues: CASSPSRGFLDNEQFF. In nucleotides, the CDR3 is TGTGCCAGCAGCCCATCTCGGGGTTTCCTCGACAATGAGCAGTTCTTC.

This chain connects TRBV5-4 to TRBJ1-3; the D is unclear. The CDR3 extends over 13 amino acids. CDR1 is SGHNT, CDR2 YYREEE, per germline (reference sequence). V was trimmed by 1 base and J by 0 bases, leaving 2 bases between them. As DNA, the CDR3 is TGTGCCAGCAGCTTGAGCTCTGGAAACACCATATATTTT. It translates to CASSLSSGNTIYF. Filled out from reference TRBV5-4 and TRBJ1-3, the complete variable domain reads ETGVTQSPTHLIKTRGQQVTLRCSSQSGHNTVSWYQQALGQGPQFIFQYYREEENGRGNFPPRFSGLQFPNYSSELNVNALELDDSALYLCASSLSSGNTIYFGEGSWLTVV.

This clone appeared once. The chain links TRBV4-1 to TRBJ2-5; D is uncertain. Germline values: CDR1 MGHRA, CDR2 YSYEKL. The CDR3 runs to 15 residues. V gave up 0 bases and J gave up 2 bases, with 10 bases separating them. CDR3 protein: CASSQDGLLQETQYF. CDR3 coding DNA: TGCGCCAGCAGCCAAGACGGGCTACTACAAGAGACCCAGTACTTC.

This clone was observed a single time. The chain recombines TRBV2 with TRBJ2-7; maybe TRBD1 (6 bases). This CDR3 has 16 residues. Between the trimmed V and J ends, which lost 3 bases and 4 bases, there was a span of 19 bases. CDR1 and CDR2 from the germline V gene are SNHLY and FYNNEI. The CDR3 here is CASSDPLGWGLYEQYF. CDR3 DNA sequence: TGTGCCAGCAGTGACCCACTAGGGTGGGGGCTTTACGAGCAGTACTTC.

The chain joins TRBV10-3 to TRBJ1-2, with D perhaps matching TRBD1 (6 bases). Trimming took off 10 bases at V and 3 bases at J, with 12 bases between the two ends. The CDR3 covers 12 residues. The germline CDR1 and CDR2 sequences are ENHRY and SYGVKD. The CDR3 region has the DNA TGTGCCACAAAAAGGGGGGACTATGGCTACACCTTC. Protein product: CATKRGDYGYTF.

This chain uses TRBV5-1 with TRBJ2-7, with 12 bases fitting TRBD2. The CDR3 covers 14 residues. Germline values: CDR1 SGHRS, CDR2 YFSETQ. V trimming: 4 bases; J trimming: 2 bases; junction bases outside the gene matches: 1. CDR3 loop: CASSRTSGAYEQYF. In DNA, the CDR3 is TGCGCCAGCAGCCGGACTAGCGGGGCCTACGAGCAGTACTTC.